This is a list of T cell receptor beta chains from one sample in a study of immune heterogeneity within non-small cell lung tumors. A single record per CDR3 protein comes from TCRdb applying MiXCR to the multiplex PCR reads. The sample contains roughly 4,000 distinct CDR3 sequences, 25% to 35% of which appear only once. Input material: lung tumor tissue. Every receptor here comes from a man aged 55 to 70 with non-small cell lung cancer. Both conserved end residues are part of each CDR3. The D gene is left open where the match is weak.

TRBV5-1,TRBJ2-7,NA,CASSRERISYEQYF
TRBV9,TRBJ2-3,NA,CASSVESTTQYF
TRBV2,TRBJ1-5,TRBD1,CASSEALLSDQGTGPQHF
TRBV13,TRBJ2-2,TRBD1,CASSLETGGLLF
TRBV2,TRBJ2-7,NA,CASSEANGYEQYF
TRBV20-1,TRBJ2-5,TRBD1,CSAKVRDSHLWTQYF
TRBV7-2,TRBJ1-2,NA,CASSLGLTNYGYTF
TRBV6-2/TRBV6-3,TRBJ2-7,TRBD2,CASSYREGLLYEQYF
TRBV2,TRBJ2-1,NA,CASTRTLYNEQFF
TRBV20-1,TRBJ2-2,TRBD2,CSASPWTSGRRNTGELFF
TRBV12-3/TRBV12-4,TRBJ1-1,TRBD1,CASTPQGSSEAFF
TRBV5-4,TRBJ2-2,NA,CASSLERNTGELFF
TRBV6-1,TRBJ1-1,NA,CASRVRVWTEAFF
TRBV20-1,TRBJ2-7,NA,CSARVTPVEQYF
TRBV12-5,TRBJ1-3,NA,CASGLGIRPSGNTIYF
TRBV7-9,TRBJ2-7,TRBD2,CASSFTLAGVNEQYF
TRBV27,TRBJ1-2,NA,CASSLQGLGYGYTF
TRBV25-1,TRBJ2-7,NA,CASIRSGRFEQYF
TRBV29-1,TRBJ2-1,NA,CSVVRGVNYNEQFF
TRBV4-1,TRBJ2-5,NA,CASSQDEVPAAFRETQYF
TRBV18,TRBJ2-1,TRBD2,CASSPWDISGSAYNEQFF
TRBV11-1,TRBJ2-1,NA,CASSLGTPVDEQFF
TRBV29-1,TRBJ2-1,NA,CSVVGSYNEQFF
TRBV7-2,TRBJ1-4,TRBD1,CASSFDQGAWEKLFF
TRBV6-2/TRBV6-3,TRBJ2-3,NA,CASSYLDTHYF
TRBV7-6,TRBJ2-1,NA,CASSSRRGEQFF
TRBV2,TRBJ1-5,TRBD1,CASTQDRGIRQPQHF
TRBV29-1,TRBJ1-1,TRBD1,CSARPGTGNTEAFF
TRBV6-2/TRBV6-3,TRBJ1-2,NA,CASSGGGSYYGYTF
TRBV19,TRBJ2-6,NA,CASSPTFSGANVLAF
TRBV19,TRBJ2-7,TRBD2,CASSMRGTGGGEQYF